A selection of T cell receptor beta chains follows, all from one sample in a study of response to subunit inactivated influenza vaccine. TCRdb fed the RT-PCR reads into MiXCR, producing one record per CDR3 protein. The data hold around 750,000 distinct CDR3 sequences, with less than 25% observed a single time. The sample consisted of PBMCs from blood, taken around 5 days after vaccination. All receptors come from a man aged 45-60 years who received an inactivated influenza vaccine. Each CDR3 is given with its conserved first and last residue. The D gene is left open where the match is weak. Clone size is stated in some rows and not others, as once, few, many or a class when expanded.

V gene	D gene	J gene	clone size	CDR3 DNA	CDR3 protein
TRBV11-2	TRBD1	TRBJ2-7	few	TGTGCCAGCAGCGCCCCGGGACAGGTTTTCTACGAGCAGTACTTC	CASSAPGQVFYEQYF
TRBV10-3	TRBD2	TRBJ2-7	NA	TGTGCCATCAGTCCGCGACTAGCAGGGGAGCAGTACTTC	CAISPRLAGEQYF
TRBV12-3/TRBV12-4	NA	TRBJ2-2	few	TGTGCCAGCAGTTTAGCCCCCTACGGGAGCACCGGGGAGCTGTTTTTT	CASSLAPYGSTGELFF
TRBV7-9	TRBD2	TRBJ2-3	NA	TGTGCCAGCAGCCTAACTAGCGGGATAGGAGATACGCAGTATTTT	CASSLTSGIGDTQYF
TRBV7-2	TRBD2	TRBJ2-5	few	TGTGCCAGCAGCTTACGCTTCCTCAAACCTAGCGGGGGGTGGGAGACCCAGTACTTC	CASSLRFLKPSGGWETQYF
TRBV6-1	TRBD2	TRBJ2-3	few	TGTGCCAGCAGTCTGAAGCGGGAGGCAGATACGCAGTATTTT	CASSLKREADTQYF
TRBV20-1	NA	TRBJ2-3	few	TGCAGTGCAGACCACACAGATACGCAGTATTTT	CSADHTDTQYF
TRBV20-1	NA	TRBJ1-6	NA	TGCAGTGCTAGAGATGCCACGTCTAAGAGCTCCTATAATTCACCCCTCCACTTT	CSARDATSKSSYNSPLHF
TRBV27	NA	TRBJ1-6	few	TGTGCCAGCAGTTTGGCGGGGGGAAGGGGTATTAATTCACCCCTCCACTTT	CASSLAGGRGINSPLHF
TRBV20-1	NA	TRBJ2-5	few	TGCAGTGCTAGAGGGTTAGGTTCTCAAGAGACCCAGTACTTC	CSARGLGSQETQYF
TRBV4-3	NA	TRBJ1-2	few	TGCGCCAGCAGCCAAGATGAAGGGGTCTCCTATGGCTACACCTTC	CASSQDEGVSYGYTF
TRBV29-1	NA	TRBJ1-6	NA	TGCAGCGTTGAGTGTCGAAAGGTCTCACCCCTCCACTTT	CSVECRKVSPLHF
TRBV6-5	NA	TRBJ2-6	few	TGTGCCAGCAGTTTACAAACGTCTGGGGCCAACGTCCTGACTTTC	CASSLQTSGANVLTF
TRBV3-1	TRBD1	TRBJ2-1	few	TGTGCCAGCAGCGGCCGGGACAGGTACAATGAGCAGTTCTTC	CASSGRDRYNEQFF
TRBV20-1	NA	TRBJ1-4	few	TGCAGTGCTTATGGACAGAATGAAAAACTGTTTTTT	CSAYGQNEKLFF
TRBV10-3	TRBD2	TRBJ2-5	NA	TGTGCCTCCACCCAAGCGGGGGGGCGGGAGACCCAGTACTTC	CASTQAGGRETQYF
TRBV20-1	NA	TRBJ1-2	few	TGCAGTGCCGCTGACAGGACCTATGGCTACACCTTC	CSAADRTYGYTF
TRBV20-1	NA	TRBJ1-4	few	TGCAGTGTCCCATGGTGGGGCAAGGATGAAAAACTGTTTTTC	CSVPWWGKDEKLFF
TRBV2	TRBD1	TRBJ2-7	NA	TGTGCCAGCATTATCTACAGGGGCTACGAGCAGTACTTC	CASIIYRGYEQYF
TRBV7-6	TRBD2	TRBJ2-1	NA	TGTGCCAGCAGCGCCCGAACTAGCGGGGGCTACAATGAGCAGTTCTTC	CASSARTSGGYNEQFF
TRBV5-5	NA	TRBJ1-3	NA	TGTGCCAGCAGCCGGGGACGTGAAAACACCATATATTTT	CASSRGRENTIYF
TRBV6-5	NA	TRBJ2-5	NA	TGTGCCAGCAGTTATCGTGGCCCTGGAGGGGAGACCCAGTACTTC	CASSYRGPGGETQYF
TRBV20-1	NA	TRBJ2-3	many	TGCAGTGCTCCGGGGGGCTACAGCACAGATACGCAGTATTTT	CSAPGGYSTDTQYF
TRBV7-2	NA	TRBJ2-3	many	TGTGCCAGCAGCTTAGTATACCAGGGTGGCCCAGATACGCAGTATTTT	CASSLVYQGGPDTQYF
TRBV10-1	TRBD1	TRBJ2-7	NA	TGCGCCAGCAGTGAGTCGCCCGGACAGGGCTACGAGCAGTACTTC	CASSESPGQGYEQYF
TRBV6-7	TRBD1	TRBJ2-7	NA	TGTGCCAGCAGTTACGGGACAGGTAAAGCTCACGAGCAGTACTTC	CASSYGTGKAHEQYF
TRBV12-3/TRBV12-4	NA	TRBJ2-1	many	TGTGCCAGCAGTCTAAATACAGGGTACAATGAGCAGTTCTTC	CASSLNTGYNEQFF
TRBV20-1	TRBD2	TRBJ2-1	many	TGCAGTGCTAGAGATTTAGCGGGAGGTTGGGATGAGCAGTTCTTC	CSARDLAGGWDEQFF
TRBV5-6	NA	TRBJ2-1	NA	TGTGCCAGCAGCTCAGCCGATGAGCAGTTCTTC	CASSSADEQFF
TRBV27	TRBD1	TRBJ1-1	few	TGTGCCAGCAGTTCCACAGGGGGCTCCGATGAAGCTTTCTTT	CASSSTGGSDEAFF
TRBV9	NA	TRBJ2-1	NA	TGTGCCAGCAGCTCCCGACAGGTCCGGGGCAATGAGCAGTTCTTC	CASSSRQVRGNEQFF
TRBV5-1	NA	TRBJ2-4	few	TGCGCCAGCAGCTTTAATTCGGGAAGCATTCAGTACTTC	CASSFNSGSIQYF
TRBV18	TRBD1	TRBJ2-7	NA	TGTGCCAGCTCACCACCTCCAGGGACAGGGGGCTTATACGAGCAGTACTTC	CASSPPPGTGGLYEQYF
TRBV30	NA	TRBJ1-5	NA	TGTGCCTGGAGTGGGACCGCTGGCCAGCCCCAGCATTTT	CAWSGTAGQPQHF
TRBV6-5	NA	TRBJ1-2	few	TGTGCCAGCAGTTACTCGAAGCTACGGTATGGCTACACCTTC	CASSYSKLRYGYTF
TRBV20-1	TRBD2	TRBJ2-3	NA	TGCAGTGCCATTGACACCGGGACTAGTAGGTGGTATGGAGATACGCAGTATTTT	CSAIDTGTSRWYGDTQYF
TRBV15	NA	TRBJ2-1	few	TGTGCCACCAGCAGAGATAAGTACAATGAGCAGTTCTTC	CATSRDKYNEQFF
TRBV9	NA	TRBJ2-3	NA	TGTGCCAGCAGCGTCGGACCTTCGGGCACAGATACGCAGTATTTT	CASSVGPSGTDTQYF
TRBV30	TRBD2	TRBJ2-3	NA	TGTGCCTGGAGTGTACGGGGGGGGACAGATACGCAGTATTTT	CAWSVRGGTDTQYF
TRBV7-6	NA	TRBJ2-7	NA	TGTGCCAGCAGCCAAGGGGGAGGGGTGGGCTACGAGCAGTACTTC	CASSQGGGVGYEQYF
TRBV25-1	NA	TRBJ1-2	few	TGTGCCAGCAGTGAAGGGCAGTACTATGGCTACACCTTC	CASSEGQYYGYTF
TRBV5-1	TRBD2	TRBJ2-2	few	TGCGCCAGCAGCTTGCGTCCGGCGGGGGCGAACACCGGGGAGCTGTTTTTT	CASSLRPAGANTGELFF
TRBV10-2	NA	TRBJ2-7	few	TGCGCCAGCATGAAGGGGAACTACGAGCAGTACTTC	CASMKGNYEQYF
TRBV7-9	NA	TRBJ2-5	NA	TGTGCCAGCAGCCCGTCTCCGGACTGGGAGACCCAGTACTTC	CASSPSPDWETQYF
TRBV5-8	NA	TRBJ1-2	few	TGTGCCAGCAGCTTGGACAGCGTTTATGGCTACACCTTC	CASSLDSVYGYTF
TRBV6-4	NA	TRBJ1-1	few	TGTGCCAGCAGGCCGGGGGGAGGGAGCACTGAAGCTTTCTTT	CASRPGGGSTEAFF
TRBV4-3	NA	TRBJ1-3	few	TGCGCCAGCAGCCAAGCTGACACGAGCTCTGGAAACACCATATATTTT	CASSQADTSSGNTIYF
TRBV12-3/TRBV12-4	TRBD2	TRBJ2-2	NA	TGTGCCAGCAGTTTGCTCAGATTAGCGGGGGGACAAACCGGGGAGCTGTTTTTT	CASSLLRLAGGQTGELFF
TRBV7-9	TRBD1	TRBJ2-1	NA	TGTGCCAGCAGCACCCCTTCCCAGGGACAGGTTAACAATGAGCAGTTCTTC	CASSTPSQGQVNNEQFF
TRBV5-1	NA	TRBJ1-1	few	TGCGCCAGCAGCTTGGCAGGGACGGGATGGTCCATGAACACTGAAGCTTTCTTT	CASSLAGTGWSMNTEAFF